This T cell receptor (beta chain) derives from a study of CD8 T cells in Susac syndrome. Study findings and constraints: Only a relatively small number of individuals were included in the TCR sequencing and HLA analysis. Clonal expansion did not appear in Susac syndrome CD4+ T cell repertoires.

When the RNA was reverse transcribed, random hexamers were used with an input of about 0.5 to 1 ug. Amplification of the TCR beta CDR3 was carried out by immunoSEQ multiplex PCR, which spanned a total of 54 Vbeta and 13 Jbeta segments. TCRdb re-called the immunoSEQ multiplex PCR reads through MiXCR, storing one row per CDR3 protein. The sample records around 140,000 distinct CDR3 sequences, more than 85% being singletons. Germline CDR1 reads MDHEN; CDR2 reads SYDVKM. The ends were cut back, 6 bases at V and 5 bases at J, with 10 bases in the middle. This CDR3 is built from 12 residues. About this clonotype itself: What it binds is not known.

The sequenced sample consisted of CD4+ T cells from PBMCs. The J gene is TRBJ2-5, the V gene TRBV28; D might be TRBD1 (5 bases). This TCR was recovered from a human donor with Susac syndrome. The CDR3 DNA reads TGTGCCAGCAGCCAGGACACGGAGACCCAGTACTTC. Amino acid sequence: CASSQDTETQYF.